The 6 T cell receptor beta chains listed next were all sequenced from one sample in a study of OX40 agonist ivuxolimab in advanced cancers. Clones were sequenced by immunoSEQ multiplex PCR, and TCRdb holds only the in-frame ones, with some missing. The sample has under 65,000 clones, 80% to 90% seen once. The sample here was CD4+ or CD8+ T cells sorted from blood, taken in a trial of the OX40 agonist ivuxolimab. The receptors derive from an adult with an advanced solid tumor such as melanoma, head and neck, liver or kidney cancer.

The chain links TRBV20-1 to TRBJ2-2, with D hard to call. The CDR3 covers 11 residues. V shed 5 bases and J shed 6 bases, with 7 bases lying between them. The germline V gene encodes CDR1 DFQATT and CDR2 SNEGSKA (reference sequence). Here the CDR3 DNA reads TGCAGTGCTGCCGCCGCCGGGGAGCTGTTTTTT. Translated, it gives CSAAAAGELFF.

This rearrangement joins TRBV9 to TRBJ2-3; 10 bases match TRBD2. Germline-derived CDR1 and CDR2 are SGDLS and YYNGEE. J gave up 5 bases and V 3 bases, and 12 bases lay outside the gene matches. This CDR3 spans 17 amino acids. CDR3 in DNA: TGTGCCAGCAGCGCCACCCCTAGCGGGGGCCGGGGAGATACGCAGTATTTT. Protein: CASSATPSGGRGDTQYF.

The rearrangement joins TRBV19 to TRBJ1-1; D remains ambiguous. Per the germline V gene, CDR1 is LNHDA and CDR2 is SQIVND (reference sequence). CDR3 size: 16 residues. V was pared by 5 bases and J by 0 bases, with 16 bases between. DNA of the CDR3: TGTGCCAGTAGTGCCTCGGAGAGGAGGGTGAACACTGAAGCTTTCTTT. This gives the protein CASSASERRVNTEAFF. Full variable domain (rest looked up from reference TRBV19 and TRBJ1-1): DGGITQSPKYLFRKEGQNVTLSCEQNLNHDAMYWYRQDPGQGLRLIYYSQIVNDFQKGDIAEGYSVSREKKESFPLTVTSAQKNPTAFYLCASSASERRVNTEAFFGQGTRLTVV.

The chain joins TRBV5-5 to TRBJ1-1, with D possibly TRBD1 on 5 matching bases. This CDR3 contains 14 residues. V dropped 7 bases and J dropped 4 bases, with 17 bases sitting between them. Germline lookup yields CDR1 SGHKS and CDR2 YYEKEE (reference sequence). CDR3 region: CASRTVGRSTEAFF. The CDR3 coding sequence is TGTGCCAGCCGGACCGTGGGACGCAGCACTGAAGCTTTCTTT.

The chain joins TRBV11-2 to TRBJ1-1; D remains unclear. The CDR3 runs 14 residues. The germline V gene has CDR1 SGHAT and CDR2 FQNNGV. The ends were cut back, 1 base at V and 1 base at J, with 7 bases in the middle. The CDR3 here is CASSLVSPNTEAFF. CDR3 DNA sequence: TGTGCCAGCAGCTTAGTGTCACCGAACACTGAAGCTTTCTTT.

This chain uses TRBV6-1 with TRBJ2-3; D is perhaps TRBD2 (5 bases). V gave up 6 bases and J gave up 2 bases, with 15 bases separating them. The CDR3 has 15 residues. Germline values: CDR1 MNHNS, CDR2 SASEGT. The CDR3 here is CASSTGIIITDTQYF. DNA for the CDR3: TGTGCCAGCAGCACCGGGATTATTATCACAGATACGCAGTATTTT.